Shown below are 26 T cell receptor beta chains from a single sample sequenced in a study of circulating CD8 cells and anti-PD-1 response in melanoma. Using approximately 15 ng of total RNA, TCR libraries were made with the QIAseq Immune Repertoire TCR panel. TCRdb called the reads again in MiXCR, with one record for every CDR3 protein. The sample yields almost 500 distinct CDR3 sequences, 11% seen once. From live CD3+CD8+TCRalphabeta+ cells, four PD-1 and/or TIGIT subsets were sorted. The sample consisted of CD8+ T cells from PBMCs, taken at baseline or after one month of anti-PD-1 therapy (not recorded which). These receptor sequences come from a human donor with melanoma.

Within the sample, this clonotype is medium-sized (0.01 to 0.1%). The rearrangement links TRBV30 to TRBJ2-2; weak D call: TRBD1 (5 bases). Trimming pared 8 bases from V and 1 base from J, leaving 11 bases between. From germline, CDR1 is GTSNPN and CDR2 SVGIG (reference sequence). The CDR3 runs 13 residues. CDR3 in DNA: TGTGCCACCTGGGGCAGGAACACCGGGGAGCTGTTTTTT. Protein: CATWGRNTGELFF.

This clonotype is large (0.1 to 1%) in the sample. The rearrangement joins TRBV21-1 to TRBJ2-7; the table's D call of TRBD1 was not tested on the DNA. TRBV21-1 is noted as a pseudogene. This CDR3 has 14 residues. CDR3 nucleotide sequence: TGTGCCAGCAGCCAAGCCGACAGGGTATACGAGCAGTACTTC. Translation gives CASSQADRVYEQYF.

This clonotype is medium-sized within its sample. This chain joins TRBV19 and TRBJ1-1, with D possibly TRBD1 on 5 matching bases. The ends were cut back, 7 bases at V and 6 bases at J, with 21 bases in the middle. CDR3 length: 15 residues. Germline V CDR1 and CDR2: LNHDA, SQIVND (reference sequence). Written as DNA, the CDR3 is TGTGCCAGTAAGGGGTTGTTGGGATCGGCCTCTGAAGCTTTCTTT. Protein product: CASKGLLGSASEAFF. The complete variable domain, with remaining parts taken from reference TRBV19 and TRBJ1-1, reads DGGITQSPKYLFRKEGQNVTLSCEQNLNHDAMYWYRQDPGQGLRLIYYSQIVNDFQKGDIAEGYSVSREKKESFPLTVTSAQKNPTAFYLCASKGLLGSASEAFFGQGTRLTVV.

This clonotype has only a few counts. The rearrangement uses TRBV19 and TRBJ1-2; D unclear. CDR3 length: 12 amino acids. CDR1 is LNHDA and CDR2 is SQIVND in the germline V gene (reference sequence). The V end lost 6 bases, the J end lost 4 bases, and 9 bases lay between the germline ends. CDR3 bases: TGTGCCAGTAGAGCCGGCTCCTATGGCTACACCTTC. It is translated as CASRAGSYGYTF.

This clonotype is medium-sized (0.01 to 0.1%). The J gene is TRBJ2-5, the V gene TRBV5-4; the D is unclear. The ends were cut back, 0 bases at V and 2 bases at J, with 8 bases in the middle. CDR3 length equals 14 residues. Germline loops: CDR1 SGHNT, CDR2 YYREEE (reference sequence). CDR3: CASSLDSSQETQYF. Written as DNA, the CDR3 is TGTGCCAGCAGCTTGGACAGCTCTCAAGAGACCCAGTACTTC.

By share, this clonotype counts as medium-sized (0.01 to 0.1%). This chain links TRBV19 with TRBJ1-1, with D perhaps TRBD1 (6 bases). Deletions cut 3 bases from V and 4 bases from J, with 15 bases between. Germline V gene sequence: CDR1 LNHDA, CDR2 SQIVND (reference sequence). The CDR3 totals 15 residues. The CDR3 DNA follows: TGTGCCAGTAGTATTTTTCTTGGGGGCGGCACTGAAGCTTTCTTT. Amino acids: CASSIFLGGGTEAFF.

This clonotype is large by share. This CDR3 reads CSVDMPNTDTQYF. The DNA of the CDR3 is TGCAGCGTTGACATGCCGAACACAGATACGCAGTATTTT. The V gene is TRBV29-1, the J gene TRBJ2-3, with D uncertain. V lost 3 bases, J lost 2 bases, and 9 bases lay in between. In germline, CDR1 is SQVTM, CDR2 ANQGSEA. The CDR3 is made up of 13 amino acids.

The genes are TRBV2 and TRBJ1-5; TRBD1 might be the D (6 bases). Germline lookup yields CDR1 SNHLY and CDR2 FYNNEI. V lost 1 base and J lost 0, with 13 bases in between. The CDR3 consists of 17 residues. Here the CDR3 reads CASSEGGRGYSNQPQHF. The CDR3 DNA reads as TGTGCCAGCAGTGAAGGAGGCAGGGGATATAGCAATCAGCCCCAGCATTTT.

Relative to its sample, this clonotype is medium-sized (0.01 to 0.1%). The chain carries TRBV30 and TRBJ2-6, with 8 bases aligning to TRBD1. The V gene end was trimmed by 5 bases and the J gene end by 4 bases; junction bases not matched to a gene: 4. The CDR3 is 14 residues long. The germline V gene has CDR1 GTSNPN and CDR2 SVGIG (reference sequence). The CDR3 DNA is TGTGCCTGGCAGGGGGCGGCCGGGGCCAACGTCCTGACTTTC. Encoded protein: CAWQGAAGANVLTF.

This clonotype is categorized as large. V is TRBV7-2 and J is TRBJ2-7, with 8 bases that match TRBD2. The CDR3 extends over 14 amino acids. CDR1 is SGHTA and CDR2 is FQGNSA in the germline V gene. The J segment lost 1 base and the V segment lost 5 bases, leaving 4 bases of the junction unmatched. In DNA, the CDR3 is TGTGCCAGCAGCACGCGGGGGGCGTCCTACGAGCAGTACTTC. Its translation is CASSTRGASYEQYF. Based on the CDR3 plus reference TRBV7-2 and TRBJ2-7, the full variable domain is GAGVSQSPSNKVTEKGKDVELRCDPISGHTALYWYRQSLGQGLEFLIYFQGNSAPDKSGLPSDRFSAERTGGSVSTLTIQRTQQEDSAVYLCASSTRGASYEQYFGPGTRLTVT.

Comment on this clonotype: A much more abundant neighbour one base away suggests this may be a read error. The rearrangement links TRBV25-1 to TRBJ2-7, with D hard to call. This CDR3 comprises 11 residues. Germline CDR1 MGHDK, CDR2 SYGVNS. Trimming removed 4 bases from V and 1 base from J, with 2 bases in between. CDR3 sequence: CASSVSYEQYF. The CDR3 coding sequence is TGTGCCAGCAGTGTATCCTACGAGCAGTACTTC.

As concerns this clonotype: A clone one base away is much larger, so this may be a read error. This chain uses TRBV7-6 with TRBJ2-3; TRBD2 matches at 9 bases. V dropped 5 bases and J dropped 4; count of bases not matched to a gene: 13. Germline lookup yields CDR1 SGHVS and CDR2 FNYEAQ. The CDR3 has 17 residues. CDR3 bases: TGTGCCAGCAGCCTACGACTAGCGGAGGTCTGGTCAGATACGCAGTATTTT. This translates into CASSLRLAEVWSDTQYF.

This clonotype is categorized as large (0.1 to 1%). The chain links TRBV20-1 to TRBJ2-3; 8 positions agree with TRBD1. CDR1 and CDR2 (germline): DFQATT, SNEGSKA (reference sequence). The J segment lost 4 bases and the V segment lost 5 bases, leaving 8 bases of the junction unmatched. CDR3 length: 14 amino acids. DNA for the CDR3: TGCAGTGCTGCGGACAGGGCCGAAGCAGATACGCAGTATTTT. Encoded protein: CSAADRAEADTQYF.

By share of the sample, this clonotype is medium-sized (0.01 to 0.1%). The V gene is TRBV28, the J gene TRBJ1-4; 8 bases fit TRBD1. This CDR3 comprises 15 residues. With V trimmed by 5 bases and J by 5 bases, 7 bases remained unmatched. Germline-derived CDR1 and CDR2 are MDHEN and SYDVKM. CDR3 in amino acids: CASSPRTGTNEKLFF. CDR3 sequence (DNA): TGTGCCAGCAGTCCACGGACAGGGACAAATGAAAAACTGTTTTTT.

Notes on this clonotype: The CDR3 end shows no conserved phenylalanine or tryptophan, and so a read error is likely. The CDR3 DNA reads as TGTGCCAGCACCGGGAGAGACAACGGGTCGAGCTCCTACGAGCAGTACTAC. This sequence encodes CASTGRDNGSSSYEQYY. V is TRBV28 and J is TRBJ2-7, with D tentatively TRBD2 (6 bases). Trimming removed 7 bases from V and 0 bases from J, with 22 bases in between. The CDR3 totals 17 residues. CDR1 MDHEN and CDR2 SYDVKM come from the germline V gene.

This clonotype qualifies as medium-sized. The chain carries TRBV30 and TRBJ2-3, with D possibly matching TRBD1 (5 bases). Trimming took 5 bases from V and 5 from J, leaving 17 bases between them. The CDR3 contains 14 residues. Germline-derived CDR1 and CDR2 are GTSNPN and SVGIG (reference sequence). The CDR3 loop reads CAWHSQGNVDTQYF. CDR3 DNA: TGTGCCTGGCATAGCCAGGGAAACGTAGATACGCAGTATTTT.

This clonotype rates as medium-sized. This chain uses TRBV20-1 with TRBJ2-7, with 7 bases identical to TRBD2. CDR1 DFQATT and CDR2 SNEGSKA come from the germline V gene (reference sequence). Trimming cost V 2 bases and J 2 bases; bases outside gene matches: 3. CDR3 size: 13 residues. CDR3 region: CSARKLAPYEQYF. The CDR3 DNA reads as TGCAGTGCTAGAAAACTAGCGCCCTACGAGCAGTACTTC.

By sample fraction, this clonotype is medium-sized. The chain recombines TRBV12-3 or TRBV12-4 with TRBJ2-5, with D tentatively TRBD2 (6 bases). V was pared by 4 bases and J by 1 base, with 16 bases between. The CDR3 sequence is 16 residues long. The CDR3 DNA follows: TGTGCCAGCAGTTCCGGATATAGCGGCTTCCAAGAGACCCAGTACTTC. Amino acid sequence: CASSSGYSGFQETQYF.

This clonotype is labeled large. The CDR3 DNA follows: TGTGCCAGCAGTGAACCTAGCGACGTCCGGACCCAGTACTTC. As protein: CASSEPSDVRTQYF. The gene calls are TRBV2 and TRBJ2-5, with D perhaps matching TRBD2 (6 bases). The V gene lost 2 bases and the J gene lost 7 bases, with 14 bases spanning the gap. The CDR3 sequence is 14 residues long. Germline V lookup: CDR1 SNHLY, CDR2 FYNNEI.

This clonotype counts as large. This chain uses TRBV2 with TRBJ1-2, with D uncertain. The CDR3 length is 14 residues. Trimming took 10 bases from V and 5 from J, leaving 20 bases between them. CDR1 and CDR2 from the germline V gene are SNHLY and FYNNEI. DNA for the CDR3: TGTGCCACCCACCCCGGGCCGTATCCGTATGGCTACACCTTC. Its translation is CATHPGPYPYGYTF.

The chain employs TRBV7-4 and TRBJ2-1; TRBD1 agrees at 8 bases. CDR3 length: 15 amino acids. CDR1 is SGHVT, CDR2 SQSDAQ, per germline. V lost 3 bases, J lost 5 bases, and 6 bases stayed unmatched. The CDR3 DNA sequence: TGTGCCAGCAGCTTCGACAGGGGTAGGGACAATGAGCAGTTCTTC. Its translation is CASSFDRGRDNEQFF.

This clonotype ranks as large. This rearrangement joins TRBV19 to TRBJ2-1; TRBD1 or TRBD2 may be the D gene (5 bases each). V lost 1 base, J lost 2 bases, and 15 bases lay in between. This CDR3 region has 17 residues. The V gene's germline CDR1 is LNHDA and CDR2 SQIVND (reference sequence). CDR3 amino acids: CASSIAALQGAYNEQFF. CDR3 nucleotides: TGTGCCAGTAGTATAGCCGCACTTCAGGGAGCCTACAATGAGCAGTTCTTC.

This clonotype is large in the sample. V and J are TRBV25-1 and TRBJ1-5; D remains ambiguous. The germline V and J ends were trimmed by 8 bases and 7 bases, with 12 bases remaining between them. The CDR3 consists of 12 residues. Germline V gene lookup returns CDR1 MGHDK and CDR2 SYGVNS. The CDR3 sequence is CASSDGVQPQHF. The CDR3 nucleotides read TGTGCCAGCTCTGATGGGGTCCAGCCCCAGCATTTT. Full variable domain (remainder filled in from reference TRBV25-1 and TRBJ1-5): EADIYQTPRYLVIGTGKKITLECSQTMGHDKMYWYQQDPGMELHLIHYSYGVNSTEKGDLSSESTVSRIRTEHFPLTLESARPSHTSQYLCASSDGVQPQHFGDGTRLSIL.

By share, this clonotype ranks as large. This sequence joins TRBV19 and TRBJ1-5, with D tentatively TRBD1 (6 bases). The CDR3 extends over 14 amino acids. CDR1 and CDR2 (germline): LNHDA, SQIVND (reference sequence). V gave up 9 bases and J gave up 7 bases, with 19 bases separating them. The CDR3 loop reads CASNPQGLGQPQHF. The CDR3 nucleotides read TGTGCCAGCAACCCTCAGGGGCTAGGGCAGCCCCAGCATTTT.

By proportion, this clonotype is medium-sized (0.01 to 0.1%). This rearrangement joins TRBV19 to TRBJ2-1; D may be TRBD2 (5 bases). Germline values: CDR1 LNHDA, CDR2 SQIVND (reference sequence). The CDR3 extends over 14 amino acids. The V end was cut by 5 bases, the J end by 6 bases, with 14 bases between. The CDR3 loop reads CASSRGGSGNEQFF. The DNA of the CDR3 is TGTGCCAGTAGTCGGGGTGGTTCGGGCAATGAGCAGTTCTTC.

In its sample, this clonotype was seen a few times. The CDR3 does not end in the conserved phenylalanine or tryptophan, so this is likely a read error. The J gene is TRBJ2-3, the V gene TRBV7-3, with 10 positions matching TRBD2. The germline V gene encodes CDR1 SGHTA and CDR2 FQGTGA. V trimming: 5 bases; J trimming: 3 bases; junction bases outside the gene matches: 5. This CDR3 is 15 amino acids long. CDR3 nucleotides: TGTGCCAGCAGCCCAAGCGGGGGGGCGACAGATACGCAGTATCTT. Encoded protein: CASSPSGGATDTQYL.